This T cell receptor beta chain was obtained from a study of beta chain features in type 1 diabetes. Overall study results and limits: Shorter TCRB CDR3s, moderately but significantly so, were found in Type 1 diabetes patients in all four CD4+ subsets. There were fewer insertions and more deletions at the VDJ junctions of type 1 diabetes patients. Patients and controls would share equally any PCR tilt toward shorter templates.

In germline, CDR1 is MNHNY, CDR2 SVGAGI (reference sequence). V was shortened by 7 bases and J by 2 bases, with 10 bases between the two germline ends. The CDR3 loop spans 13 amino acids. A few counts support this clone. Antigen: not known. Reverse transcribing all isolated RNA meant expressed TCRB transcripts were sequenced. The method was immunoSEQ multiplex PCR; TCRdb's version includes in-frame clones alone and lacks a portion of them. The sample contains a few hundred thousand clones, more than 11% of which appear only once. It was one heparinised blood draw, averaging roughly 0.11 L, that each donor gave. CD45RO/CCR7/CD25/CD127/CD95/CD27 staining was used to isolate CD4+ naive, central memory, regulatory and stem cell-like memory cells by sorting.

The sequence was collected from a man aged 25 to 40 with type 1 diabetes. The chain has TRBV6-6 and TRBJ2-3, with D perhaps matching TRBD1 (7 bases). Sequenced input: naive CD4+ T cells from blood. As DNA, the CDR3 is TGTGCCAGCAAGGAGGGGGCCACAGATACGCAGTATTTT. Its protein product is CASKEGATDTQYF.